Below are 21 T cell receptor beta chains sequenced from a single sample in a study of blood T cell repertoires in COVID-19. TCRdb's copy holds only in-frame clones and misses some; the assay was immunoSEQ multiplex PCR. The sample holds fewer than 300,000 clones, 84% seen once. The sequencing sample was made of peripheral blood. The receptors were sampled from a person between 70 and 80 years old with COVID-19, enrolled during active disease.

Points on this clone: Additional DNA sequences in this sample encode the identical CDR3. This rearrangement joins TRBV5-1 to TRBJ2-3; 8 bases are a match to TRBD2. Germline V gene data show CDR1 as SGHRS and CDR2 as YFSETQ. V gave up 2 bases and J gave up 1 base; unmatched junction bases: 6. This CDR3 has 16 residues. This chain's CDR3 is CASSLVSGSGTDTQYF. The CDR3 DNA reads TGCGCCAGCAGCTTAGTAAGCGGGAGTGGCACAGATACGCAGTATTTT.

The chain's CDR3 is CASSHRGEAFF. CDR3 nucleotide sequence: TGTGCCAGCAGCCATAGGGGTGAAGCTTTCTTT. The V and J genes are TRBV14 and TRBJ1-1, with D maybe TRBD1 (5 bases). The germline V gene has CDR1 SGHDN and CDR2 FVKESK. Trimming cost V 3 bases and J 7 bases, with 6 bases left between them. The CDR3 is 11 amino acids.

The chain is built from TRBV12-3 or TRBV12-4 and TRBJ1-2; TRBD1 agrees at 10 bases. V shed 11 bases, J shed 6 bases, and the junction held 9 bases outside the gene matches. CDR3 length equals 13 residues. CDR3 residues: CAGMGQGKNGYTF. CDR3 DNA sequence: TGTGCCGGCATGGGACAGGGGAAGAATGGCTACACCTTC.

Written as DNA, the CDR3 is TGTGCCAGCAGCCAAGAAGGCAGGCTTACAGATACGCAGTATTTT. Translated, it gives CASSQEGRLTDTQYF. The chain recombines TRBV3-1 (or the pseudogene TRBV3-2) with TRBJ2-3; D unclear. Germline V lookup: CDR1 LGHDT, CDR2 YNNKEL (reference sequence). This CDR3 spans 15 amino acids. The V end was cut by 0 bases, the J end by 3 bases, with 10 bases between.

This clone showed up many times. The V call is TRBV19, the J call TRBJ1-2; the D gene is possibly TRBD1 (5 bases). CDR1 is LNHDA, CDR2 SQIVND, per germline (reference sequence). This CDR3 is built from 14 residues. V lost 3 bases to trimming and J lost 6 bases, with 14 bases between them. The CDR3 DNA sequence: TGTGCCAGTAGTATTGGGTCAGGGTCAGATGGCTACACCTTC. Its translation: CASSIGSGSDGYTF.

The chain uses TRBV2 and TRBJ2-7; 8 bases are a match to TRBD1. The germline V gene has CDR1 SNHLY and CDR2 FYNNEI. After removal of 6 bases from V and 3 bases from J, the junction contained 10 bases not matched to a gene. This CDR3 is built from 15 residues. CDR3: CASSKIGTGHYEQYF. CDR3 in DNA: TGTGCCAGCAGCAAGATAGGGACAGGACACTACGAGCAGTACTTC.

This clone turned up a few times. The V and J genes are TRBV4-1 and TRBJ1-5; TRBD1 aligns across 7 bases. Per germline, CDR1 MGHRA and CDR2 YSYEKL. V lost 2 bases and J lost 4; bases outside the gene matches: 8. The CDR3 runs to 16 residues. CDR3 sequence (DNA): TGCGCCAGCAGCCAACGCGCCGGGACAGAGAATCAGCCCCAGCATTTT. Translated: CASSQRAGTENQPQHF.

This clone was picked up one time. The V and J genes are TRBV5-4 and TRBJ2-5, with TRBD1 matching over 7 bases. Germline V gene sequence: CDR1 SGHNT, CDR2 YYREEE (reference sequence). Germline trimming cut 3 bases from V and 2 bases from J; bases unmatched to any gene: 7. The CDR3 is 15 amino acids. The CDR3: CASSSHPGQQETQYF. Here the CDR3 DNA reads TGTGCCAGCAGCTCGCACCCGGGACAGCAAGAGACCCAGTACTTC.

The chain links TRBV3-1 (or the pseudogene TRBV3-2) to TRBJ2-2, with 13 bases matching TRBD2. This CDR3 has 16 residues. Trimming at V came to 3 bases and at J to 6 bases, leaving 4 bases not matched to a gene. The V gene's germline CDR1 is LGHDT and CDR2 YNNKEL (reference sequence). In DNA, the CDR3 is TGTGCCAGCAGCCAGGGACTAGCGGGAATATCCGGGGAGCTGTTTTTT. This encodes CASSQGLAGISGELFF.

This chain links TRBV11-3 with TRBJ2-7, with 9 bases identical to TRBD1. Germline CDR1 SGHNT, CDR2 YENEEA. V lost 5 bases, J lost 6 bases, and 17 bases stayed unmatched. This CDR3 has 17 amino acids. CDR3 in amino acids: CASSPGTGGAGIPEQYF. The CDR3 DNA reads TGTGCCAGCAGCCCCGGTACAGGGGGCGCGGGAATTCCCGAGCAGTACTTC.

The rearrangement joins TRBV11-2 to TRBJ2-7; D not certain. CDR3 length: 11 amino acids. V shed 3 bases and J shed 5 bases, with 5 bases lying between them. From germline, CDR1 is SGHAT and CDR2 FQNNGV. The CDR3: CASSFPDEQYF. As DNA, the CDR3 is TGTGCCAGCAGCTTCCCAGACGAGCAGTACTTC.

This clone was seen more than once but under ten times. The chain links TRBV6-2 or TRBV6-3 to TRBJ1-5; 8 bases are a match to TRBD1. The CDR3 extends over 13 amino acids. Germline assignment: CDR1 MNHEY and CDR2 SVGEGT. Germline trimming cut 5 bases from V and 6 bases from J; bases unmatched to any gene: 3. CDR3 region: CASSRQGTQPQHF. The CDR3 DNA reads as TGTGCCAGCAGTCGACAGGGGACTCAGCCCCAGCATTTT.

CDR3 sequence: CASSLALNNEQFF. The CDR3 coding sequence is TGTGCCAGCAGCTTAGCACTCAACAATGAGCAGTTCTTC. The chain carries TRBV7-7 and TRBJ2-1; D gene ambiguous. Trimming removed 0 bases at V and 5 bases at J, with 5 bases between. This CDR3 is 13 amino acids long. Germline V gene sequence: CDR1 SSHAT, CDR2 FNYEAQ (reference sequence). Full variable domain (remainder filled in from reference TRBV7-7 and TRBJ2-1): GAGVSQSPRYKVTKRGQDVTLRCDPISSHATLYWYQQALGQGPEFLTYFNYEAQPDKSGLPSDRFSAERPEGSISTLTIQRTEQRDSAMYRCASSLALNNEQFFGPGTRLTVL.

The rearrangement uses TRBV19 and TRBJ2-3; 7 positions agree with TRBD1. This CDR3 has 15 residues. V shed 5 bases and J 0 bases; nucleotides not matched to a gene: 5. Per the germline V gene, CDR1 is LNHDA and CDR2 is SQIVND (reference sequence). CDR3 DNA: TGTGCCAGTAGTCCGGGACAGACAAGCACAGATACGCAGTATTTT. Its translation is CASSPGQTSTDTQYF.

CDR3 sequence: CASSQDFVGAGGYTF. The DNA for the CDR3 is TGTGCCAGCAGCCAAGATTTTGTGGGGGCGGGTGGCTACACCTTC. V and J are TRBV3-1 (or the pseudogene TRBV3-2) and TRBJ1-2, with a weak D call TRBD1 (6 bases). The germline gives CDR1 LGHDT, CDR2 YNNKEL (reference sequence). V was pared by 0 bases and J by 7 bases, with 15 bases between. The CDR3 length is 15 residues.

There are a few counts of this clone. This sequence joins TRBV3-1 (or the pseudogene TRBV3-2) and TRBJ2-2; D perhaps matches TRBD1 (6 bases). Germline lookup yields CDR1 LGHDT and CDR2 YNNKEL (reference sequence). The CDR3 loop spans 17 amino acids. V was clipped by 4 bases and J by 1 base, with 16 bases between them. DNA for the CDR3: TGTGCCAGCAGCCCCAGGACAGCCCCCTTGAACACCGGGGAGCTGTTTTTT. Protein product: CASSPRTAPLNTGELFF.

This clone was counted once. The chain employs TRBV5-1 and TRBJ2-3; 9 nucleotides agree with TRBD1. The CDR3 is 16 residues long. V lost 0 bases, J lost 4 bases, and 6 bases stayed unmatched. Looked up from germline, CDR1 is SGHRS and CDR2 is YFSETQ. The chain's CDR3 is CASSLGGTGKSDTQYF. Written as DNA, the CDR3 is TGCGCCAGCAGCTTGGGTGGGACAGGGAAGTCAGATACGCAGTATTTT. Complete variable domain (other parts from reference TRBV5-1 and TRBJ2-3): KAGVTQTPRYLIKTRGQQVTLSCSPISGHRSVSWYQQTPGQGLQFLFEYFSETQRNKGNFPGRFSGRQFSNSRSEMNVSTLELGDSALYLCASSLGGTGKSDTQYFGPGTRLTVL.

The V and J genes are TRBV10-3 and TRBJ2-2; 9 positions agree with TRBD2. Germline CDR1 reads ENHRY; CDR2 reads SYGVKD. The V gene end was trimmed by 4 bases and the J gene end by 6 bases; junction bases not matched to a gene: 6. This CDR3 is built from 15 residues. CDR3 nucleotide sequence: TGTGCCATCAGTGCCTCACTAGCGGGCGCCGGGGAGCTGTTTTTT. Translation gives CAISASLAGAGELFF.

This chain links TRBV4-2 with TRBJ2-6; 9 bases are a match to TRBD2. Germline lookup yields CDR1 LGHNA and CDR2 YNFKEQ. The V and J ends lost 0 bases and 2 bases, in that order; junction bases with no gene match: 11. The CDR3 extends over 20 amino acids. The CDR3: CASSQDGSGGRAAGANVLTF. The CDR3 bases are TGTGCCAGCAGCCAAGATGGCTCGGGCGGGAGGGCCGCTGGGGCCAACGTCCTGACTTTC.

In its sample, this clone was seen a few times. The chain joins TRBV27 to TRBJ1-5, with a tentative D call TRBD1 (6 bases). The V end was cut by 2 bases, the J end by 3 bases, with 8 bases between. Germline CDR1 MNHEY, CDR2 SMNVEV (reference sequence). The CDR3 loop spans 14 amino acids. The CDR3 region is CASSLRTANQPQHF. The CDR3 DNA follows: TGTGCCAGCAGTTTACGGACAGCCAATCAGCCCCAGCATTTT.

The chain has TRBV6-5 and TRBJ1-5; D remains unclear. CDR1 is MNHEY, CDR2 SVGAGI, per germline. Trimming removed 7 bases at V and 4 bases at J, with 14 bases between. The CDR3 runs 14 residues. CDR3 in amino acids: CASIAASSNQPQHF. Here the CDR3 DNA reads TGTGCCAGCATTGCGGCCAGTTCAAATCAGCCCCAGCATTTT.